These 25 T cell receptor beta chains share one sample of origin, sequenced in a study of blood T cells in healthy people across ages. The use of a sample-barcoded 5' primer and a J-beta primer mix characterized a second PCR of about 7 to 12 cycles. TCRdb reprocessed the 5' RACE reads with MiXCR, giving one entry per CDR3 protein. In the table there are 1.4 million or so distinct CDR3 sequences, roughly two fifths of which are singletons. Sequencing used blood. The receptor set was obtained from a woman aged 18 to 35 in good health.

V usage is TRBV5-1 and J usage is TRBJ1-2, with no clear D. With 1 base removed from V and 4 bases from J, the gap between germline ends came to 17 bases. Germline CDR1 and CDR2: SGHRS and YFSETQ. The CDR3 runs to 16 residues. The CDR3 loop is CASSLSQPGQSYGYTF. In DNA form, the CDR3 reads TGCGCCAGCAGCTTGTCCCAACCGGGTCAAAGCTATGGCTACACCTTC.

The CDR3 region has the DNA TGCAGTGCTAGAGATGATGACAGGGTAAACTATGGCTACACCTTC. It translates to CSARDDDRVNYGYTF. The chain joins TRBV20-1 to TRBJ1-2; 7 bases align to TRBD1. J lost 2 bases, V lost 0 bases, and 6 bases had no gene match. CDR3 length equals 15 residues. Germline lookup yields CDR1 DFQATT and CDR2 SNEGSKA (reference sequence).

This clonotype came up a few times. The chain is built from TRBV29-1 and TRBJ2-3; D gene unclear. This CDR3 contains 14 residues. CDR1 and CDR2 from the germline V gene are SQVTM and ANQGSEA. Trimming shortened V by 5 bases and J by 2 bases, and 14 bases separated the two germline ends. CDR3 in amino acids: CSVSVGFATDTQYF. CDR3 coding DNA: TGCAGCGTTTCTGTGGGTTTTGCCACAGATACGCAGTATTTT.

This clonotype has just a few counts. The chain carries TRBV7-2 and TRBJ1-6, with D hard to call. The CDR3 has 13 amino acids. Per the germline V gene, CDR1 is SGHTA and CDR2 is FQGNSA. V lost 6 bases and J lost 9, with 12 bases in between. CDR3 loop: CASRRETSSPLHF. The CDR3 region has the DNA TGTGCCAGCAGGAGGGAAACGAGTTCACCCCTCCACTTT.

This chain links TRBV27 with TRBJ2-6; TRBD1 is a possible D gene (5 bases). The germline V and J ends were trimmed by 5 bases and 0 bases, with 11 bases remaining between them. There are 16 residues in the CDR3. Germline values: CDR1 MNHEY, CDR2 SMNVEV (reference sequence). CDR3 in amino acids: CASSRQISSGANVLTF. The CDR3 bases are TGTGCCAGCAGTAGACAGATTTCCTCTGGGGCCAACGTCCTGACTTTC.

On this clonotype: A much larger clone is a single base away; this may be a read error. This chain uses TRBV2 with TRBJ2-7; 9 nucleotides agree with TRBD1. The V gene's germline CDR1 is SNHLY and CDR2 FYNNEI. The V gene end was trimmed by 4 bases and the J gene end by 3 bases; junction bases not matched to a gene: 4. The CDR3 length is 14 residues. CDR3 protein: CASSVTGGLYEQYF. In DNA, the CDR3 is TGTGCCAGCAGTGTCACAGGGGGCCTCTACGAGCAGTACTTC.

The chain has TRBV2 and TRBJ2-1; unclear D gene. This CDR3 is 15 amino acids long. Deletions cut 2 bases from V and 0 bases from J, with 8 bases between. Germline V gene lookup returns CDR1 SNHLY and CDR2 FYNNEI. CDR3 sequence reads: CASSENSASYNEQFF. The CDR3 DNA follows: TGTGCCAGCAGTGAAAACAGCGCCTCCTACAATGAGCAGTTCTTC.

In regard to this clonotype: One junction end disagrees with the germline gene, perhaps due to a read error. This chain connects TRBV29-1 to TRBJ1-2, with D uncertain. CDR1 is SQVTM, CDR2 ANQGSEA, per germline. CDR3 length: 13 amino acids. CDR3 in amino acids: CSVEPAPDYGCTF. The DNA of the CDR3 is TGCAGCGTTGAACCAGCCCCCGACTATGGCTGCACCTTC.

This clonotype was detected a few times. CDR3 sequence: CASSLFGSDTQYF. The CDR3 DNA is TGTGCCAGCAGCTTATTCGGGTCAGATACGCAGTATTTT. V is TRBV7-2 and J is TRBJ2-3; D is uncertain. Germline CDR1 is SGHTA and CDR2 is FQGNSA. The CDR3 has 13 residues. Trimming left V 2 bases short and J 4 bases short, with 7 bases between.

The chain carries TRBV7-9 and TRBJ1-1, with D perhaps matching TRBD1 (5 bases). V was shortened by 1 base and J by 6 bases, with 12 bases between the two germline ends. The germline V gene has CDR1 SEHNR and CDR2 FQNEAQ (reference sequence). The CDR3 has 14 residues. DNA for the CDR3: TGTGCCAGCAGCTTAGTGGAGGGGTTAGCTGAAGCTTTCTTT. Protein: CASSLVEGLAEAFF.

V is TRBV7-2 and J is TRBJ2-4; the D gene is possibly TRBD1 (6 bases). This CDR3 has 16 residues. The V gene lost 5 bases and the J gene lost 9 bases, with 23 bases spanning the gap. Germline-derived CDR1 and CDR2 are SGHTA and FQGNSA. The CDR3 nucleotides read TGTGCCAGCAGCCCTACACCCGACAGGTCCCTTCGCATTCAGTACTTC. It is translated as CASSPTPDRSLRIQYF. Supplemented by reference TRBV7-2 and TRBJ2-4, the full variable domain reads GAGVSQSPSNKVTEKGKDVELRCDPISGHTALYWYRQSLGQGLEFLIYFQGNSAPDKSGLPSDRFSAERTGGSVSTLTIQRTQQEDSAVYLCASSPTPDRSLRIQYFGAGTRLSVL.

This clonotype was detected only a few times. V and J are TRBV14 and TRBJ1-1; 12 bases map to TRBD1. The CDR3 sequence is 15 residues long. J was trimmed by 5 bases and V by 4 bases; bases with no gene match: 5. Per the germline V gene, CDR1 is SGHDN and CDR2 is FVKESK. This chain's CDR3 is CASSPRDRGHTEAFF. DNA for the CDR3: TGTGCCAGCAGCCCCCGGGACAGGGGGCATACTGAAGCTTTCTTT. Looking up the rest from reference TRBV14 and TRBJ1-1 gives the full variable domain: EAGVTQFPSHSVIEKGQTVTLRCDPISGHDNLYWYRRVMGKEIKFLLHFVKESKQDESGMPNNRFLAERTGGTYSTLKVQPAELEDSGVYFCASSPRDRGHTEAFFGQGTRLTVV.

A word on this clonotype: At one boundary the junction diverges from the germline segment, which might be a read error. The gene calls are TRBV9 and TRBJ2-2; 13 nucleotides match TRBD2. This CDR3 has 17 amino acids. Germline V gene lookup returns CDR1 SGDLS and CDR2 YYNGEE. The DNA for the CDR3 is TGTGCCAGCGGCGTAGGACTAGCGGGAGTTAACACCGGGGAGCTGTTTTTT. It encodes CASGVGLAGVNTGELFF.

The rearrangement joins TRBV28 to TRBJ1-5, with D possibly matching TRBD1 (6 bases). The V gene's germline CDR1 is MDHEN and CDR2 SYDVKM. This CDR3 is built from 16 residues. V was shortened by 7 bases and J by 4 bases, with 20 bases between the two germline ends. The CDR3 nucleotides are TGTGCCAGCACCCGTACAATGTCAGGGGCGAATCAGCCCCAGCATTTT. Its protein is CASTRTMSGANQPQHF.

The chain uses TRBV6-5 and TRBJ1-6; D not certain. This CDR3 region has 14 residues. V was pared by 2 bases and J by 6 bases, with 8 bases between. Germline V gives CDR1 MNHEY, CDR2 SVGAGI. This CDR3 is CASSYGRANSPLHF. DNA of the CDR3: TGTGCCAGCAGTTACGGGAGAGCTAATTCACCCCTCCACTTT.

This rearrangement joins TRBV2 to TRBJ1-2, with 8 bases identical to TRBD1. The CDR3 has 13 residues. The germline V gene has CDR1 SNHLY and CDR2 FYNNEI. The V and J ends lost 8 bases and 8 bases, in that order; junction bases with no gene match: 10. The CDR3 sequence is CASGTTGGEGYTF. CDR3 coding DNA: TGTGCCAGCGGAACTACAGGGGGAGAGGGCTACACCTTC.

This clonotype has just a few counts. The chain combines TRBV7-9 with TRBJ2-3; possible D gene TRBD2, 5 bases. Germline V gene sequence: CDR1 SEHNR, CDR2 FQNEAQ (reference sequence). Trimming took off 5 bases at V and 0 bases at J, with 18 bases between the two ends. The CDR3 has 17 amino acids. The CDR3 spells CASSPRTGVKSTDTQYF. CDR3 coding DNA: TGTGCCAGCAGCCCCAGGACCGGGGTTAAAAGCACAGATACGCAGTATTTT.

The chain employs TRBV29-1 and TRBJ2-1; D not resolved. The germline gives CDR1 SQVTM, CDR2 ANQGSEA. V lost 3 bases and J 0 bases, leaving 9 bases between the germline ends. This CDR3 comprises 14 residues. The CDR3 loop reads CSVDLRNSYNEQFF. Written as DNA, the CDR3 is TGCAGCGTTGATCTCAGGAACTCCTACAATGAGCAGTTCTTC.

The chain employs TRBV10-3 and TRBJ2-3, with 13 positions matching TRBD2. The J segment lost 0 bases and the V segment lost 5 bases, leaving 2 bases of the junction unmatched. The CDR3 totals 16 residues. Per the germline V gene, CDR1 is ENHRY and CDR2 is SYGVKD. CDR3 sequence (DNA): TGTGCCATCAGTAAGGGACTAGCGGGAAGCACAGATACGCAGTATTTT. It is translated as CAISKGLAGSTDTQYF.

The rearrangement joins TRBV29-1 to TRBJ2-1; tentatively, D is TRBD1 (6 bases). Germline loops: CDR1 SQVTM, CDR2 ANQGSEA. With 6 bases removed from V and 2 bases from J, the gap between germline ends came to 17 bases. The CDR3 is made up of 15 amino acids. The CDR3 loop reads CSVQLRDIPYNEQFF. In nucleotides, the CDR3 is TGCAGCGTCCAGCTCCGGGACATCCCCTACAATGAGCAGTTCTTC.

As concerns this clonotype: At one of its ends the junction is not consistent with the germline gene, which may arise from a read error. V and J are TRBV11-2 and TRBJ1-1; possible D gene TRBD1, 5 bases. Germline V gene lookup returns CDR1 SGHAT and CDR2 FQNNGV. The CDR3 covers 14 residues. In DNA form, the CDR3 reads TGTGCCAGCAGGTCCAGGGAACTGAACCCTGAAGCTTTCTTT. Amino acid sequence: CASRSRELNPEAFF.

The J gene is TRBJ1-1, the V gene TRBV20-1; no clear D. Germline CDR1 DFQATT, CDR2 SNEGSKA (reference sequence). Between the trimmed V and J ends, which lost 0 bases and 4 bases, there was a span of 12 bases. The length of the CDR3 is 14 residues. CDR3 DNA: TGCAGTGCTAGAGATTTCGCCCTCAGCACTGAAGCTTTCTTT. Protein sequence: CSARDFALSTEAFF.

This chain connects TRBV6-2 or TRBV6-3 to TRBJ2-1; D call uncertain. V was cut by 4 bases and J by 0 bases, with 16 bases left in between. This CDR3 region has 17 residues. The V gene's germline CDR1 is MNHEY and CDR2 SVGEGT. CDR3 sequence reads: CASSLVSPASSYNEQFF. The CDR3 DNA follows: TGTGCCAGCAGTTTGGTCAGCCCAGCTAGCTCCTACAATGAGCAGTTCTTC.

The gene calls are TRBV28 and TRBJ1-4; D remains unclear. The V end was cut by 3 bases, the J end by 8 bases, with 13 bases between. Germline V gives CDR1 MDHEN, CDR2 SYDVKM. CDR3 size: 14 residues. The CDR3 DNA is TGTGCCAGCAGTTTGGTTGGGGTGGGAGAAAAACTGTTTTTT. Translation gives CASSLVGVGEKLFF.

The chain carries TRBV20-1 and TRBJ1-5, with 7 bases lining up with TRBD1. The V gene's germline CDR1 is DFQATT and CDR2 SNEGSKA (reference sequence). V lost 5 bases and J lost 1; bases outside the gene matches: 8. The CDR3 has 15 amino acids. This chain's CDR3 is CSAPHDRDSNQPQHF. The DNA of the CDR3 is TGCAGTGCTCCCCACGACAGGGACAGCAATCAGCCCCAGCATTTT.